This entry lists 8 T cell receptor beta chains sequenced from one sample in a study of cytomegalovirus exposure and HLA in healthy donors. Using immunoSEQ multiplex PCR, the repertoire was profiled, and TCRdb retains in-frame clones only, with some absent. The sample has roughly 60,000 clones; around 96% are singletons. What was sequenced was PBMCs. The receptors come from a man aged 18 to 29 in good health and CMV-seronegative.

This chain joins TRBV13 and TRBJ2-7; 12 bases fit TRBD1. The CDR3 length is 15 residues. CDR1 is PRHDT and CDR2 is FYEKMQ in the germline V gene (reference sequence). After removal of 2 bases from V and 4 bases from J, the junction contained 3 bases not matched to a gene. CDR3 loop: CASSLKGQGAYEQYF. In DNA form, the CDR3 reads TGTGCCAGCAGCTTAAAGGGACAGGGGGCATACGAGCAGTACTTC. Variable domain in full (rest from reference TRBV13 and TRBJ2-7): AAGVIQSPRHLIKEKRETATLKCYPIPRHDTVYWYQQGPGQDPQFLISFYEKMQSDKGSIPDRFSAQQFSDYHSELNMSSLELGDSALYFCASSLKGQGAYEQYFGPGTRLTVT.

V usage is TRBV11-2 and J usage is TRBJ1-1; no clear D. V shed 3 bases and J shed 0 bases, with 8 bases lying between them. This CDR3 has 14 amino acids. Germline V gene sequence: CDR1 SGHAT, CDR2 FQNNGV. This CDR3 is CASSFSPMNTEAFF. The CDR3 bases are TGTGCCAGCAGCTTTTCACCTATGAACACTGAAGCTTTCTTT.

The gene calls are TRBV28 and TRBJ1-4; D not resolved. Germline CDR1 is MDHEN and CDR2 is SYDVKM. V gave up 5 bases and J gave up 0 bases, with 22 bases separating them. The CDR3 is 19 amino acids. CDR3: CASSNLVEPLKPTNEKLFF. The CDR3 coding sequence is TGTGCCAGCAGTAATTTGGTAGAGCCCCTCAAACCAACTAATGAAAAACTGTTTTTT. Based on the CDR3 plus reference TRBV28 and TRBJ1-4, the full variable domain is DVKVTQSSRYLVKRTGEKVFLECVQDMDHENMFWYRQDPGLGLRLIYFSYDVKMKEKGDIPEGYSVSREKKERFSLILESASTNQTSMYLCASSNLVEPLKPTNEKLFFGSGTQLSVL.

This chain connects TRBV7-8 to TRBJ2-1; TRBD2 agrees at 8 bases. Germline V gives CDR1 SGHVS, CDR2 FQNEAQ. The CDR3 length is 16 residues. J gave up 4 bases and V 2 bases, and 7 bases lay outside the gene matches. The CDR3 DNA follows: TGTGCCAGCAGCTTAACAGCGGGAGATTTGTACAATGAGCAGTTCTTC. This encodes CASSLTAGDLYNEQFF.

The chain carries TRBV5-1 and TRBJ2-3; tentatively, D is TRBD2 (7 bases). Germline V gene sequence: CDR1 SGHRS, CDR2 YFSETQ. The CDR3 totals 15 residues. Trimming removed 4 bases from V and 6 bases from J, with 18 bases in between. CDR3 region: CASSSGGGGADTQYF. The CDR3 DNA sequence: TGCGCCAGCAGCAGCGGAGGGGGGGGTGCGGATACGCAGTATTTT. The variable domain in full, with the rest retrieved from reference TRBV5-1 and TRBJ2-3, is KAGVTQTPRYLIKTRGQQVTLSCSPISGHRSVSWYQQTPGQGLQFLFEYFSETQRNKGNFPGRFSGRQFSNSRSEMNVSTLELGDSALYLCASSSGGGGADTQYFGPGTRLTVL.

The chain links TRBV5-1 to TRBJ2-6, with 10 bases lining up with TRBD1. The V segment lost 4 bases and the J segment 1 base; nucleotides outside the gene matches: 5. CDR1 SGHRS and CDR2 YFSETQ come from the germline V gene. The CDR3 consists of 17 residues. The CDR3 is CASSPTGGGSGANVLTF. CDR3 DNA sequence: TGCGCCAGCAGCCCGACAGGGGGCGGTTCTGGGGCCAACGTCCTGACTTTC.

The chain uses TRBV13 and TRBJ2-1, with 7 bases fitting TRBD2. This CDR3 is 16 amino acids long. Trimming took 5 bases from V and 0 from J; bases not matched to a gene: 7. Germline V gene data show CDR1 as PRHDT and CDR2 as FYEKMQ (reference sequence). Here the CDR3 reads CASSPRAGSSYNEQFF. CDR3 DNA: TGTGCCAGCAGCCCCCGAGCGGGAAGCTCCTACAATGAGCAGTTCTTC.

This chain uses TRBV4-1 with TRBJ2-3; TRBD2 matches 10 bases. The trim removed 0 bases at V and 0 bases at J, leaving 9 bases unmatched. Germline CDR1 is MGHRA and CDR2 is YSYEKL. The CDR3 has 19 amino acids. The CDR3 nucleotides read TGCGCCAGCAGCCAAGATCTAGCGGGAGTTGCGTGGAGCACAGATACGCAGTATTTT. Translated: CASSQDLAGVAWSTDTQYF.